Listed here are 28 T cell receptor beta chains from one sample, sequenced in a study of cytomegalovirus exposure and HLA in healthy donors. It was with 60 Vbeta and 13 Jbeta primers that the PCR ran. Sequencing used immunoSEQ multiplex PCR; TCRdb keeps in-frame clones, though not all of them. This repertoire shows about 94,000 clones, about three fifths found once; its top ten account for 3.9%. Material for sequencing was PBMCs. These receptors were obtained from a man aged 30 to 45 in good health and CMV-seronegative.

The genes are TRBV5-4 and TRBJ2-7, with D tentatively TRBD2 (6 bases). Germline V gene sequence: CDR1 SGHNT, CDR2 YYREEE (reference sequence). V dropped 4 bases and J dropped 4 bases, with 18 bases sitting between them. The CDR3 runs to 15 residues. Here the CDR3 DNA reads TGTGCCAGCAGCCACCGGGACTCCCCCATTTACGAGCAGTACTTC. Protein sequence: CASSHRDSPIYEQYF. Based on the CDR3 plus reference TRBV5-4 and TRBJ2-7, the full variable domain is ETGVTQSPTHLIKTRGQQVTLRCSSQSGHNTVSWYQQALGQGPQFIFQYYREEENGRGNFPPRFSGLQFPNYSSELNVNALELDDSALYLCASSHRDSPIYEQYFGPGTRLTVT.

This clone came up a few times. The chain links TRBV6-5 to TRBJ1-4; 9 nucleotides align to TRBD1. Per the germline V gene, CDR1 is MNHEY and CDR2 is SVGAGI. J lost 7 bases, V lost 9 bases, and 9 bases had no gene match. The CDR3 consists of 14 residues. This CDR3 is CASSTGGRGEKLFF. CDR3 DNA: TGTGCCAGTTCGACAGGGGGACGGGGTGAAAAACTGTTTTTT.

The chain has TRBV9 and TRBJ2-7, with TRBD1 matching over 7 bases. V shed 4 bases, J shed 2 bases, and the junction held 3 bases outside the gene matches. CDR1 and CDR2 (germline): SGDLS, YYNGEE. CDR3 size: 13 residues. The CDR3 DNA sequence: TGTGCCAGCAGCCTTGGGACAGCCTACGAGCAGTACTTC. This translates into CASSLGTAYEQYF.

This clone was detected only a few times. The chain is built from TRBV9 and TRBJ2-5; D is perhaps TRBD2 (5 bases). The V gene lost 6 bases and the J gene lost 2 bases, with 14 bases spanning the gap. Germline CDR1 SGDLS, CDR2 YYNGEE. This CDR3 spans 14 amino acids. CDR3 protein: CASNTGAEQETQYF. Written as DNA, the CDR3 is TGTGCCAGCAATACCGGAGCGGAACAAGAGACCCAGTACTTC.

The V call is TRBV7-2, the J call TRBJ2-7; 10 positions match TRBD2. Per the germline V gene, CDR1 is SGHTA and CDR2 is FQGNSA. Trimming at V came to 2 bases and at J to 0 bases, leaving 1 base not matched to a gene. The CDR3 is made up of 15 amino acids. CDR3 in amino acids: CASSLSGGASYEQYF. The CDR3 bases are TGTGCCAGCAGCTTAAGCGGGGGGGCCTCCTACGAGCAGTACTTC.

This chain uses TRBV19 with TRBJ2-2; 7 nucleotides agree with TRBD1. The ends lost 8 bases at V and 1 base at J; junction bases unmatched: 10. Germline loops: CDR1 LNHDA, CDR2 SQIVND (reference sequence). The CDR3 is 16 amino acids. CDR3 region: CASEGGWTGNTGELFF. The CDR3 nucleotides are TGTGCCAGTGAGGGCGGTTGGACAGGGAACACCGGGGAGCTGTTTTTT.

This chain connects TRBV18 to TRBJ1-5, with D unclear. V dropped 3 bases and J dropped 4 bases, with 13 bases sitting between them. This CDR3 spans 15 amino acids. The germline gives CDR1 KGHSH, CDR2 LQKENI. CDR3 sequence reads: CASSPGGIRNQPQHF. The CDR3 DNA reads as TGTGCCAGCTCACCCGGCGGAATTAGAAATCAGCCCCAGCATTTT.

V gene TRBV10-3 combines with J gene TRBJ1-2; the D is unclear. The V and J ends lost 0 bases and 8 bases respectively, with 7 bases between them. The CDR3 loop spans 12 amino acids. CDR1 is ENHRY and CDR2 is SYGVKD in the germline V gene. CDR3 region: CAISESEEGYTF. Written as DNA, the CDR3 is TGTGCCATCAGTGAGTCTGAGGAGGGCTACACCTTC.

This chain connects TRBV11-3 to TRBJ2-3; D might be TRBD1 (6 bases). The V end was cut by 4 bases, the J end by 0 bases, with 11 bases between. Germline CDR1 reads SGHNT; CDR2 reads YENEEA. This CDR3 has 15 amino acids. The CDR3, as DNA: TGTGCCAGCAGCTCGGGACATAGCAGCACAGATACGCAGTATTTT. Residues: CASSSGHSSTDTQYF.

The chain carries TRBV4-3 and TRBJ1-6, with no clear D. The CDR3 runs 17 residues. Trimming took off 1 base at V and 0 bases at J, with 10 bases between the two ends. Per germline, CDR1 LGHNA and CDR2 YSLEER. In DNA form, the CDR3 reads TGCGCCAGCAGCCAAGTGGTTCCGAGCTCCTATAATTCACCCCTCCACTTT. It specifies CASSQVVPSSYNSPLHF.

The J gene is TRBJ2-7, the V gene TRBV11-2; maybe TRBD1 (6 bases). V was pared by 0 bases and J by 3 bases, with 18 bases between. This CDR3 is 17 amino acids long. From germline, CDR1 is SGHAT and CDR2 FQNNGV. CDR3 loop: CASSLETGTTRIYEQYF. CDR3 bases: TGTGCCAGCAGCTTAGAGACCGGGACAACGAGAATCTACGAGCAGTACTTC.

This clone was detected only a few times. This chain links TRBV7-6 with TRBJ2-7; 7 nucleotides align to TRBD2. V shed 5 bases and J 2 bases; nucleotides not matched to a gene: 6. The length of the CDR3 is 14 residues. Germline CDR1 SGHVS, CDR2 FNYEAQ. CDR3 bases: TGTGCCAGCAGCCAGGAGCGGGGTGCCTACGAGCAGTACTTC. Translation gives CASSQERGAYEQYF.

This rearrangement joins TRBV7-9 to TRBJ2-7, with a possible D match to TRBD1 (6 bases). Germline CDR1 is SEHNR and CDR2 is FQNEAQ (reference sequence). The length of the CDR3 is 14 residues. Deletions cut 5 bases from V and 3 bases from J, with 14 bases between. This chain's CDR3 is CASSRTESLYEQYF. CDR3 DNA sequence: TGTGCCAGCAGCCGGACAGAGTCCCTCTACGAGCAGTACTTC.

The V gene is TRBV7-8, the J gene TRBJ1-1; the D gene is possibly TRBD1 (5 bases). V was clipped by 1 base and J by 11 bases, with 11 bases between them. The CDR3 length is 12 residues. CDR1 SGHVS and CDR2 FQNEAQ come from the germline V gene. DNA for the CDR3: TGTGCCAGCAGCTTAGGACAGCTACGGGCTTTCTTT. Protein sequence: CASSLGQLRAFF.

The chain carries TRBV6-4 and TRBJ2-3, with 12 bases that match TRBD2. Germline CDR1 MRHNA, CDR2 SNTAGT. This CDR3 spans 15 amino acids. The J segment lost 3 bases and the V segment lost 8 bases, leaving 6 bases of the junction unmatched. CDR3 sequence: CASAPSGGATDTQYF. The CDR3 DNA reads TGTGCCAGCGCTCCTAGCGGGGGGGCAACAGATACGCAGTATTTT.

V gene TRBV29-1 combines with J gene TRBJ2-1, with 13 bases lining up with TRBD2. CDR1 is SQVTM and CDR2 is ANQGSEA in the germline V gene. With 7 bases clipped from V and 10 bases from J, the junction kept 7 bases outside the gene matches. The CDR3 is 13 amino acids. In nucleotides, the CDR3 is TGCAGCGGTACTAGCGGGAGGGCCGGGGAGCAGTTCTTC. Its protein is CSGTSGRAGEQFF.

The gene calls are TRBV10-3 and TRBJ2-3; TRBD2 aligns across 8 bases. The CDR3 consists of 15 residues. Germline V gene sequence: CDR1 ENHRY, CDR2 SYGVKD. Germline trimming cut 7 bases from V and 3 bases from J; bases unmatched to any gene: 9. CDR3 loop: CAIMTSASTTDTQYF. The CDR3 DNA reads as TGTGCCATCATGACTAGCGCTTCAACTACAGATACGCAGTATTTT.

The CDR3 here is CSALDNEQFF. The CDR3 DNA follows: TGCAGTGCTCTCGACAATGAGCAGTTCTTC. The chain couples TRBV20-1 to TRBJ2-1; unclear D gene. The CDR3 runs 10 residues. The V gene's germline CDR1 is DFQATT and CDR2 SNEGSKA (reference sequence). V lost 5 bases, J lost 5 bases, and 4 bases lay in between.

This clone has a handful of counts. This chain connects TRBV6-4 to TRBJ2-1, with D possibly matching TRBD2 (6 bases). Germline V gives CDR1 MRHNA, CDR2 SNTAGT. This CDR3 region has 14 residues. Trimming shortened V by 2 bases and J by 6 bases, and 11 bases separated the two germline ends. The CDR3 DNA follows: TGTGCCAGCAGTGACGGGGACTCCCCCAATGAGCAGTTCTTC. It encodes CASSDGDSPNEQFF.

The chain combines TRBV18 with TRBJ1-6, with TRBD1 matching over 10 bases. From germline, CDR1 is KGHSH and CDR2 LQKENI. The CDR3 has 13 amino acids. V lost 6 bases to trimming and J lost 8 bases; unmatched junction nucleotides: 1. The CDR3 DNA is TGTGCCAGCTCCGGGACAGGGGATTCACCCCTCCACTTT. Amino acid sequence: CASSGTGDSPLHF.

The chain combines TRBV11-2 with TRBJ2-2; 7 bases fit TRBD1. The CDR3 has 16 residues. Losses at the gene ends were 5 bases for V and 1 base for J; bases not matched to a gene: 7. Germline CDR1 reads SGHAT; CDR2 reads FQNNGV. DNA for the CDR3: TGTGCCAGCAGCCCAACAGGGACAGAGAACACCGGGGAGCTGTTTTTT. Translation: CASSPTGTENTGELFF.

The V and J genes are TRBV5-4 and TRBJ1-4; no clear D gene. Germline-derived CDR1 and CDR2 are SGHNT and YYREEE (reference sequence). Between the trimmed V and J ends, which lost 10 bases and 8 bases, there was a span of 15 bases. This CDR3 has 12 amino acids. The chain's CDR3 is CAGRVVDEKLFF. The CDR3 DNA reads TGTGCCGGGAGGGTGGTGGACGAAAAACTGTTTTTT.

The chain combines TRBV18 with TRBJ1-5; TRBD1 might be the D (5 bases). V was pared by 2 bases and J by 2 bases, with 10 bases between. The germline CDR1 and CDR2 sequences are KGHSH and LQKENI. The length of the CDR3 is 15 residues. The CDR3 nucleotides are TGTGCCAGCTCACCAGTCGCACAGGGCAATCAGCCCCAGCATTTT. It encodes CASSPVAQGNQPQHF.

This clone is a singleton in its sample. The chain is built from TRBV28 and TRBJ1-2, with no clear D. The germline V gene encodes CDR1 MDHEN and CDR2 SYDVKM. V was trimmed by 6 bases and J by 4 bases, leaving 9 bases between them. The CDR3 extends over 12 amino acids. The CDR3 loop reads CASRRGVYGYTF. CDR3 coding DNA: TGTGCCAGCAGACGAGGCGTCTATGGCTACACCTTC.

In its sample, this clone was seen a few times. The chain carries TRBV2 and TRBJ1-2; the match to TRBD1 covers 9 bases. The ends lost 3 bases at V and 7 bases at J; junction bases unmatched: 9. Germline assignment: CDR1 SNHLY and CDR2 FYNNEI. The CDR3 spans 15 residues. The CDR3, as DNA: TGTGCCAGCAGTGACAGGGACAGGGCATCTCCTGGCTACACCTTC. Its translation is CASSDRDRASPGYTF.

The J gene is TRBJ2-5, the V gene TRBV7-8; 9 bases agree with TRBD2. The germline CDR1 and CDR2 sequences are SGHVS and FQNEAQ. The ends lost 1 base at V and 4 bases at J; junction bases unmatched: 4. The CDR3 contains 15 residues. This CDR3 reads CASSLERGARETQYF. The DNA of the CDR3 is TGTGCCAGCAGCTTAGAGCGGGGGGCGCGAGAGACCCAGTACTTC.

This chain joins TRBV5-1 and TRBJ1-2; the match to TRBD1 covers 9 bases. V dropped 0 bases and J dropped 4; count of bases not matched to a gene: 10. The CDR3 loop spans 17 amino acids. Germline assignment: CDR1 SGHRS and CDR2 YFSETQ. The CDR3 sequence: CASSLGPGTGPLYGYTF. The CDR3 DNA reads TGCGCCAGCAGCTTGGGTCCCGGGACAGGGCCTCTCTATGGCTACACCTTC.

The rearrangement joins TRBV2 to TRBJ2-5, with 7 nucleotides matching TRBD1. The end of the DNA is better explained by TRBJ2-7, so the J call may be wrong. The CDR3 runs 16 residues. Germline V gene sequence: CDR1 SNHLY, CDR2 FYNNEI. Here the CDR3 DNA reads TGTGCCAGCCACCTAACCGCGGCAGGGGGTTCCTACGAGCAGTACTTC. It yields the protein CASHLTAAGGSYEQYF.